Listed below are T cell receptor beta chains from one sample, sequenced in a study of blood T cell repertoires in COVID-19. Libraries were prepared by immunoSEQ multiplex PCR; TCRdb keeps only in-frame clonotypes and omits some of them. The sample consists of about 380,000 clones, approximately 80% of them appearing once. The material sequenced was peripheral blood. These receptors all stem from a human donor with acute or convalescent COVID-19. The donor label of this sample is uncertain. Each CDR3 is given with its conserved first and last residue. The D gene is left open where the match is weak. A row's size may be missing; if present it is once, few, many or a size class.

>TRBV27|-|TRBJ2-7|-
CASSSQSYEQYF
TGTGCCAGCAGTTCCCAATCCTACGAGCAGTACTTC
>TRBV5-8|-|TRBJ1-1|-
CASSLAVTENTEAFF
TGTGCCAGCAGCTTGGCCGTGACAGAGAACACTGAAGCTTTCTTT
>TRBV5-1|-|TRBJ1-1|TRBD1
CASSRTGSIFTTEAFF
TGCGCCAGCAGCCGGACAGGGTCTATCTTCACCACTGAAGCTTTCTTT
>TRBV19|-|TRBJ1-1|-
CASSSLQGGFPEAFF
TGTGCCAGTAGTTCCTTACAGGGCGGATTTCCTGAAGCTTTCTTT
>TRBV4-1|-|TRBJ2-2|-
CASSQGPRVAGELFF
TGCGCCAGCAGCCAAGGCCCCCGGGTCGCCGGGGAGCTGTTTTTT
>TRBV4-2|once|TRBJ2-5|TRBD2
CASSQSGASGLETQYF
TGTGCCAGCAGCCAATCCGGGGCTAGCGGGTTGGAGACCCAGTACTTC
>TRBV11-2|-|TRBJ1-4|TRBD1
CASSFGDRDSEKLFF
TGTGCCAGCAGCTTCGGGGACAGGGATTCTGAAAAACTGTTTTTT
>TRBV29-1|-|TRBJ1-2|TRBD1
CSATRQGKDYGYTF
TGCAGCGCGACACGACAGGGAAAAGACTATGGCTACACCTTC
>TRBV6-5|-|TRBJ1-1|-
CASSYTPPRVQGRAFF
TGTGCCAGCAGTTACACCCCCCCACGGGTGCAGGGTAGAGCTTTCTTT
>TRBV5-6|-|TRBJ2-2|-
CASSLVHRGTGELFF
TGTGCCAGCAGCTTGGTTCATAGGGGGACCGGGGAGCTGTTTTTT
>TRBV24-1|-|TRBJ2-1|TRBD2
CATSGTSGGAVEQFF
TGTGCCACCAGTGGGACTAGCGGGGGGGCCGTTGAGCAGTTCTTC
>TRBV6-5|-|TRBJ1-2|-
CASSLGNYGYTF
TGTGCCAGCAGTCTCGGTAACTATGGCTACACCTTC
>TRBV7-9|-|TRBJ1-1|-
CASSLTSNTEAFF
TGTGCCAGCAGCCTCACTTCCAACACTGAAGCTTTCTTT
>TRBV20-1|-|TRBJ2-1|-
CSALFNEQFF
TGCAGTGCTTTATTCAATGAGCAGTTCTTC
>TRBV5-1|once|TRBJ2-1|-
CASSLTGPGVGGFF
TGCGCCAGCAGCTTGACGGGACCGGGGGTTGGGGGGTTCTTC
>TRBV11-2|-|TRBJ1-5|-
CASSPSGRGEQPQHF
TGTGCCAGCAGCCCCTCGGGTCGGGGAGAGCAGCCCCAGCATTTT
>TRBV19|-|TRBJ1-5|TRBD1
CASKTGQWAHQPQHF
TGTGCCAGTAAGACAGGGCAGTGGGCCCATCAGCCCCAGCATTTT
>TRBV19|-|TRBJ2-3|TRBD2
CASSTLARRATDTQYF
TGTGCCAGTAGTACACTAGCGCGGAGAGCCACAGATACGCAGTATTTT
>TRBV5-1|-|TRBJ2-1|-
CASSLPMGAREQFF
TGCGCCAGCAGCCTCCCCATGGGGGCCAGGGAGCAGTTCTTC
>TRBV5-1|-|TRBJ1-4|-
CASSLEGLGNEKLFF
TGCGCCAGCAGCTTGGAGGGGCTGGGGAATGAAAAACTGTTTTTT
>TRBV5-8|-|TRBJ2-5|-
CASSFQYQETQYF
TGTGCCAGCAGCTTCCAGTACCAAGAGACCCAGTACTTC
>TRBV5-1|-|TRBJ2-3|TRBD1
CASSRPGGAGTDTQYF
TGCGCCAGCAGCCGTCCAGGGGGCGCGGGCACAGATACGCAGTATTTT
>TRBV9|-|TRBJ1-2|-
CASSVSDADYGYTF
TGTGCCAGCAGCGTATCAGATGCGGACTATGGCTACACCTTC
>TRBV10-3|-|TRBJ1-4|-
CAISERGNEKLFF
TGTGCCATCAGCGAAAGGGGGAATGAAAAACTGTTTTTT
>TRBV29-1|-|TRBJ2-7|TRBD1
CSVVGTGSSYEQYF
TGCAGCGTTGTTGGGACAGGGAGCTCCTACGAGCAGTACTTC
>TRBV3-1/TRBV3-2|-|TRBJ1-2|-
CASSPGTYGYTF
TGTGCCAGCAGCCCAGGGACATATGGCTACACCTTC
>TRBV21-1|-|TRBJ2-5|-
CASRSRGRPDGEETQYF
TGTGCCAGCAGATCAAGGGGGCGACCAGACGGGGAAGAGACCCAGTACTTC
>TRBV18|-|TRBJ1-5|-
CASSPSYNQPQHF
TGTGCCAGCTCACCCTCCTACAATCAGCCCCAGCATTTT
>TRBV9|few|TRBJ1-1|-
CASSVSGQRTEAFF
TGTGCCAGCAGCGTATCGGGTCAACGCACTGAAGCTTTCTTT
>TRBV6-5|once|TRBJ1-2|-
CASREPAAYGYTF
TGTGCCAGCAGGGAGCCCGCGGCCTATGGCTACACCTTC
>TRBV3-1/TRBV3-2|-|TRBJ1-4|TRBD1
CASSQSDRGTNEKLFF
TGTGCCAGCAGCCAGTCGGACAGGGGGACTAATGAAAAACTGTTTTTT
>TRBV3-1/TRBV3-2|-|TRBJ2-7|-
CASSQGLIPYEQYF
TGTGCCAGCAGCCAGGGACTCATTCCCTACGAGCAGTACTTC
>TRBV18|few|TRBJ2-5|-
CASSSYTGETQYF
TGTGCCAGCTCATCGTATACAGGGGAGACCCAGTACTTC
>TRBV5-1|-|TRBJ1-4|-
CASSRAGGEKLFF
TGCGCCAGCAGCCGGGCGGGAGGGGAGAAGCTGTTTTTT
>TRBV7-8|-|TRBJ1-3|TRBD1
CASSLFEGGPGNTIYF
TGTGCCAGCAGCTTATTCGAAGGGGGCCCTGGAAACACCATATATTTT
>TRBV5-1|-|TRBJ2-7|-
CASSLVAGLFSEQYF
TGCGCCAGCAGCTTGGTGGCAGGCCTATTTAGTGAGCAGTACTTC
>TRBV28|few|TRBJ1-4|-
CASSTREGGEKLFF
TGTGCCAGCTCTACGAGGGAAGGGGGTGAAAAACTGTTTTTT
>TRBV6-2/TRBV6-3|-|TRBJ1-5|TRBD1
CASSWTGKNQPQHF
TGTGCCAGCAGTTGGACAGGGAAAAATCAGCCCCAGCATTTT
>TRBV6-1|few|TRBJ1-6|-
CASSVGGQSQRAPLHF
TGTGCCAGCAGTGTGGGCGGACAGAGCCAAAGAGCACCCCTCCACTTT
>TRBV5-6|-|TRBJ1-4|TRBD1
CASSLRQGEEKLFF
TGTGCCAGCAGCTTGCGACAGGGCGAGGAGAAACTGTTTTTT
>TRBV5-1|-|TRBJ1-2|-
CASSLAGLDYGYTF
TGCGCCAGCAGCTTGGCCGGGTTGGACTATGGCTACACCTTC
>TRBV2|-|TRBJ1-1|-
CASALRGNTEAFF
TGTGCCAGCGCGTTAAGAGGGAACACTGAAGCTTTCTTT
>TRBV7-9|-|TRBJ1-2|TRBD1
CASSSGTGASYGYTF
TGTGCCAGCAGCTCCGGGACAGGGGCAAGCTATGGCTACACCTTC
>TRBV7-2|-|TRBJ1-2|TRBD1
CASSFDRGIDYTF
TGTGCCAGCAGCTTCGACAGGGGTATCGACTACACCTTC
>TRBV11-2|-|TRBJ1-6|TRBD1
CASSYDRDSPLHF
TGTGCCAGCAGCTACGACAGGGATTCACCCCTCCACTTT
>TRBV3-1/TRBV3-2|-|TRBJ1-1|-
CASSQDHRGGNTEAFF
TGTGCCAGCAGCCAAGATCATAGGGGAGGGAACACTGAAGCTTTCTTT
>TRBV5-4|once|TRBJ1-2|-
CASSLRRQENYGYTF
TGTGCCAGCAGCTTGAGGAGGCAGGAGAACTATGGCTACACCTTC
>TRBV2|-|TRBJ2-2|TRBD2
CASNAGDTGAGELFF
TGTGCCAGCAACGCGGGGGATACGGGGGCCGGGGAGCTGTTTTTT
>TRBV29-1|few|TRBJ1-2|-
CSVEEGGYTGYTF
TGCAGCGTTGAAGAGGGGGGATACACGGGCTACACCTTC
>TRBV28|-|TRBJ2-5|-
CASSLSLETQYF
TGTGCCAGCAGTTTATCTCTGGAGACCCAGTACTTC
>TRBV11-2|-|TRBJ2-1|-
CASSTRDTRYNEQFF
TGTGCCAGCAGCACCCGGGACACCCGCTACAATGAGCAGTTCTTC
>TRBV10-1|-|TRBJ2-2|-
CASSRSPESNTGELFF
TGCGCCAGCTCACGTAGCCCAGAGTCGAACACCGGGGAGCTGTTTTTT
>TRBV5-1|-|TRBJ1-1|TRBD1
CASSLTGEPLNTEAFF
TGCGCCAGCAGCCTCACAGGGGAACCCCTGAACACTGAAGCTTTCTTT
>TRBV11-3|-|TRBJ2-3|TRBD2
CASSSRTSGITDTQYF
TGTGCCAGCAGCTCGCGGACTAGCGGGATCACAGATACGCAGTATTTT
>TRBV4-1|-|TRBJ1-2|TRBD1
CASSHTTSGQGIDGYTF
TGCGCCAGCAGCCACACTACTTCCGGACAGGGTATCGATGGCTACACCTTC